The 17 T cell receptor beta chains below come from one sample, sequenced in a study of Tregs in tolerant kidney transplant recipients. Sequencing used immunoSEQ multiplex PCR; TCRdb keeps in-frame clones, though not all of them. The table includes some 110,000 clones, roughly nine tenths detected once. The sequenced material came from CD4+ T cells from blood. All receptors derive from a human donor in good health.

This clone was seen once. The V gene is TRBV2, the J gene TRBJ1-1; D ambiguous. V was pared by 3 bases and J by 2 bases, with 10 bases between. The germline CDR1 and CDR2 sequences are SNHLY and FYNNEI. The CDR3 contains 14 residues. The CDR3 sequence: CASSERRANTEAFF. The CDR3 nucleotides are TGTGCCAGCAGTGAGAGGAGGGCTAACACTGAAGCTTTCTTT.

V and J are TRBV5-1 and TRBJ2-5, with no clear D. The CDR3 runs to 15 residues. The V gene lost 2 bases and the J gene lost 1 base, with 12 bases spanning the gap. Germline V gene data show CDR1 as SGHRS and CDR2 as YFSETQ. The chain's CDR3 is CASSFKERSQETQYF. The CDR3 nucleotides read TGCGCCAGCAGCTTCAAGGAAAGATCCCAAGAGACCCAGTACTTC.

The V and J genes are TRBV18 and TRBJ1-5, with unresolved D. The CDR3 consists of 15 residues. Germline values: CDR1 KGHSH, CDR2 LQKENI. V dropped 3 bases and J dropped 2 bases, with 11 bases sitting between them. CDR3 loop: CASSPEYRGNQPQHF. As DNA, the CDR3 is TGTGCCAGCTCACCTGAGTATAGGGGCAATCAGCCCCAGCATTTT.

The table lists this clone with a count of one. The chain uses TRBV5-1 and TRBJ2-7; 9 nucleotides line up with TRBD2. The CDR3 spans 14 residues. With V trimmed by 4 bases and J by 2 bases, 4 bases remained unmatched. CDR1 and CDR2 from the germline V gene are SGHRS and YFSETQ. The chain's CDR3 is CASSQEREAYEQYF. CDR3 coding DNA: TGCGCCAGCAGCCAAGAGCGGGAGGCCTACGAGCAGTACTTC.

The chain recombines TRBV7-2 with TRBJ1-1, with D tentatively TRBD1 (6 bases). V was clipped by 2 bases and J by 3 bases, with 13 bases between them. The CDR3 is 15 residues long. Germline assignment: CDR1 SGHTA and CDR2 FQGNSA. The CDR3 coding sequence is TGTGCCAGCAGCTTAATGGTGGCAGGGGACACTGAAGCTTTCTTT. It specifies CASSLMVAGDTEAFF.

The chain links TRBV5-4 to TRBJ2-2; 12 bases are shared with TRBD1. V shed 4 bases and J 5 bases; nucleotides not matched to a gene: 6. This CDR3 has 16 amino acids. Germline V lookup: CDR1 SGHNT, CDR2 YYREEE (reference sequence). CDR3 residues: CASSPPGQGATGELFF. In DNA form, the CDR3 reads TGTGCCAGCAGCCCCCCGGGACAGGGGGCAACCGGGGAGCTGTTTTTT.

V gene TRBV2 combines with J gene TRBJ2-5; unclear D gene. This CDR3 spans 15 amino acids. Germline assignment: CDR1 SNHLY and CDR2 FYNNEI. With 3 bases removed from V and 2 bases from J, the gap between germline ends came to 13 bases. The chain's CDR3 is CASSDRKVLQETQYF. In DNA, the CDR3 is TGTGCCAGCAGTGATCGTAAGGTCTTGCAAGAGACCCAGTACTTC.

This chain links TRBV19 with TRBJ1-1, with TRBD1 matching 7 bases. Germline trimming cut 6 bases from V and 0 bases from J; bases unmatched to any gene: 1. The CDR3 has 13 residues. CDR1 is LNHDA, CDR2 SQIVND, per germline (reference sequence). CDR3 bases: TGTGCCAGTAGGGGACAGATGAACACTGAAGCTTTCTTT. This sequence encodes CASRGQMNTEAFF.

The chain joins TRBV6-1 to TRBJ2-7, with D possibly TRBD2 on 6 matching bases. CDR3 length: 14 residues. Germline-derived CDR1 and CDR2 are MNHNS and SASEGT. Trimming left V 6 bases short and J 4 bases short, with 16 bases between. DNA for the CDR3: TGTGCCAGCAGAAGGGACTTTTCAAGTTACGAGCAGTACTTC. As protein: CASRRDFSSYEQYF.

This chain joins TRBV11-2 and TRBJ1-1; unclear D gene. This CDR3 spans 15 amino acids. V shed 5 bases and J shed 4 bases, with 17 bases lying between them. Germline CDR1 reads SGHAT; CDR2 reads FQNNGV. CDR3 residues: CASSLVDPWSTEAFF. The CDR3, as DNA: TGTGCCAGCAGCCTAGTGGACCCTTGGAGCACTGAAGCTTTCTTT. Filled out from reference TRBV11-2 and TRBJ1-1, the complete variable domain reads EAGVAQSPRYKIIEKRQSVAFWCNPISGHATLYWYQQILGQGPKLLIQFQNNGVVDDSQLPKDRFSAERLKGVDSTLKIQPAKLEDSAVYLCASSLVDPWSTEAFFGQGTRLTVV.

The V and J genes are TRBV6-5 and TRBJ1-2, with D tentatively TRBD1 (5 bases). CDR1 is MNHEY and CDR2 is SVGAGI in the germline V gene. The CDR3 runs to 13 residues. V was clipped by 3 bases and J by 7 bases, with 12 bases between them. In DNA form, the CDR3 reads TGTGCCAGCAGTTATGAGGGGAGAGGTGGCTACACCTTC. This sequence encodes CASSYEGRGGYTF.

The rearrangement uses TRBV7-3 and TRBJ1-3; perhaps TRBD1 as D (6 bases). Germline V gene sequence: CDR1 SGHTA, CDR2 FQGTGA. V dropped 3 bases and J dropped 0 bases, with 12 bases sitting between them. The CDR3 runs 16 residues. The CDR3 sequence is CASSLSGQYSGNTIYF. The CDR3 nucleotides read TGTGCCAGCAGCTTGTCCGGACAGTACTCTGGAAACACCATATATTTT.

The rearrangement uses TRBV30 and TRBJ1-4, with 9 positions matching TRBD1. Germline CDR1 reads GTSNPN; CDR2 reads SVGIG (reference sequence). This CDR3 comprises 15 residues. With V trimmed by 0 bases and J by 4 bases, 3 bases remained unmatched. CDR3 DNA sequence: TGTGCCTGGAGTGTTGAGACAGGGGGTAATGAAAAACTGTTTTTT. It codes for CAWSVETGGNEKLFF.

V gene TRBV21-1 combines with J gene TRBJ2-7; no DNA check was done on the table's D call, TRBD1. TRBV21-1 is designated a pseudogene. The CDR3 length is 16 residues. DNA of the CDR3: TGTGCCAGCAGCAAAACGTGTGGCAGGGCCCCTCGCGAGCAGTACTTC. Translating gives CASSKTCGRAPREQYF.

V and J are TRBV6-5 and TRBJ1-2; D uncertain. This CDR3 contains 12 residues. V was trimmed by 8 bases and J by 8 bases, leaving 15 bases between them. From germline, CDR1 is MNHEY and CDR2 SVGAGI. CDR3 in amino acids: CASAWRAGGYTF. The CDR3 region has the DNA TGTGCCAGCGCTTGGAGGGCTGGGGGCTACACCTTC.

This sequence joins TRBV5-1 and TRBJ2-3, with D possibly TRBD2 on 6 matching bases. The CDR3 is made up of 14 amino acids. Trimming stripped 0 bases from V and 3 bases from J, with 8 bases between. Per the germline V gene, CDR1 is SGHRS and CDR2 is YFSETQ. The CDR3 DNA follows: TGCGCCAGCAGCTTGGGGCTAGCGACAGATACGCAGTATTTT. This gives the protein CASSLGLATDTQYF.

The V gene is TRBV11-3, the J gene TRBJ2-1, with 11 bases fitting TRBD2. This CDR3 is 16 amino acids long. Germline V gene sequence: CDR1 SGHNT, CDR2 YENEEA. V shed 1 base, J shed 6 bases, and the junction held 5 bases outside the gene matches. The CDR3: CASSLGGLAVTNEQFF. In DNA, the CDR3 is TGTGCCAGCAGCTTAGGGGGACTAGCGGTGACCAATGAGCAGTTCTTC.